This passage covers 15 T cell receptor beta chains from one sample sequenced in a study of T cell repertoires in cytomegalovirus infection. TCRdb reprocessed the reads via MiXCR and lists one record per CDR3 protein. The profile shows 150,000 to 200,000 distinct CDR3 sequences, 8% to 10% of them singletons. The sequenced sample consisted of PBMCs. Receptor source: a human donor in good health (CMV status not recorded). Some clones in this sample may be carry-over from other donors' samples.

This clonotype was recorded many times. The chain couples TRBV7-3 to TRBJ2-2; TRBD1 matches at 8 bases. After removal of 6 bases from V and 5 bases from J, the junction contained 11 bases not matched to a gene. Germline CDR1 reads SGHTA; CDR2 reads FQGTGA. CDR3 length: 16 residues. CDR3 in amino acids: CASRDSRGLRTGELFF. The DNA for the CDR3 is TGTGCCAGCAGGGACTCCAGGGGGCTGCGGACCGGGGAGCTGTTTTTT.

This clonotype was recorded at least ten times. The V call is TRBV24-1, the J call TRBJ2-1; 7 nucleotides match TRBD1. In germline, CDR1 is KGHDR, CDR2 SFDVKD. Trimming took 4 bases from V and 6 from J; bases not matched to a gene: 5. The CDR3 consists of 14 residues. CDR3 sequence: CATSDGTASNEQFF. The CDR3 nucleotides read TGTGCCACCAGTGACGGGACAGCTAGCAATGAGCAGTTCTTC.

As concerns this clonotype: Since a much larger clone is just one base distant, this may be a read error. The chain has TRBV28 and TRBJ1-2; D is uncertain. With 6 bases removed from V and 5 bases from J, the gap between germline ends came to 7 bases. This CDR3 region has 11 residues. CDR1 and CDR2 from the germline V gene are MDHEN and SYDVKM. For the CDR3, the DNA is TGTGCCAGCAGGGACGGGTATGGCTACACCTTC. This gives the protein CASRDGYGYTF.

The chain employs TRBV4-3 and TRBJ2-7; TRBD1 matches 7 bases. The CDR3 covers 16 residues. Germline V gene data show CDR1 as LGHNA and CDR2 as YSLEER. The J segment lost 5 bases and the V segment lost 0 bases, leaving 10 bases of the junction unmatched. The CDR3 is CASSQESTGTAHEQYF. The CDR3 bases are TGCGCCAGCAGCCAAGAGAGTACCGGGACAGCCCACGAGCAGTACTTC.

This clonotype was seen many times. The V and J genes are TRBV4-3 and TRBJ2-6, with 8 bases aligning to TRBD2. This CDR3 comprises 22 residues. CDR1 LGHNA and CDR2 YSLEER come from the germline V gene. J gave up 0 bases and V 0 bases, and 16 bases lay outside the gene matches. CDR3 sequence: CASSQDLLAGNSLFSGANVLTF. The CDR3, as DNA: TGCGCCAGCAGCCAAGATCTTCTAGCGGGTAATTCCCTCTTCTCTGGGGCCAACGTCCTGACTTTC.

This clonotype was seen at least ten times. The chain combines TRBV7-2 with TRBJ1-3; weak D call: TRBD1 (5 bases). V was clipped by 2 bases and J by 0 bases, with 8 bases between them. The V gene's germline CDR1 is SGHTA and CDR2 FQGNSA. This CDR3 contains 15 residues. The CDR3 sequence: CASSLNTGSGNTIYF. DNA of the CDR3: TGTGCCAGCAGCTTAAATACAGGCTCTGGAAACACCATATATTTT. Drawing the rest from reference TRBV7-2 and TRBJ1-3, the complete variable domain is GAGVSQSPSNKVTEKGKDVELRCDPISGHTALYWYRQSLGQGLEFLIYFQGNSAPDKSGLPSDRFSAERTGGSVSTLTIQRTQQEDSAVYLCASSLNTGSGNTIYFGEGSWLTVV.

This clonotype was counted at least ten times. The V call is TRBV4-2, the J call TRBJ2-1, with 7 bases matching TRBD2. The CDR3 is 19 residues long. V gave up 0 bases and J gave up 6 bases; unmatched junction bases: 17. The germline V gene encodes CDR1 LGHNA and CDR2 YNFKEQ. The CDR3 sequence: CASSQDLPRRGAGRNEQFF. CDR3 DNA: TGTGCCAGCAGCCAAGATCTGCCGCGACGGGGAGCGGGACGCAATGAGCAGTTCTTC.

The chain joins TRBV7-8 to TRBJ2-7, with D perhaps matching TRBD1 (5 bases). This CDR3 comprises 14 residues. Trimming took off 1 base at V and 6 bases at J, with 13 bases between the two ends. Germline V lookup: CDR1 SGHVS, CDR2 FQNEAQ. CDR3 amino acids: CASSLEVGVSEQYF. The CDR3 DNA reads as TGTGCCAGCAGCTTAGAGGTAGGGGTAAGCGAGCAGTACTTC.

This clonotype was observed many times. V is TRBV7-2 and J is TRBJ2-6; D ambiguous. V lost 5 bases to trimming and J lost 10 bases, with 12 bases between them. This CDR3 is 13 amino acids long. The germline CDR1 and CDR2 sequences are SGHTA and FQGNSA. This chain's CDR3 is CASSTGPGNVLTF. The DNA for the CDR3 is TGTGCCAGCAGCACCGGGCCTGGGAACGTCCTGACTTTC.

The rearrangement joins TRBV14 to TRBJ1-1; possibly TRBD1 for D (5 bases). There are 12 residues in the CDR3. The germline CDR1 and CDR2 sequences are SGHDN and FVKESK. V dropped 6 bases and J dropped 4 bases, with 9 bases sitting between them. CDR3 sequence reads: CASSQGPTEAFF. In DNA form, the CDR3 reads TGTGCCAGCAGTCAGGGACCCACTGAAGCTTTCTTT.

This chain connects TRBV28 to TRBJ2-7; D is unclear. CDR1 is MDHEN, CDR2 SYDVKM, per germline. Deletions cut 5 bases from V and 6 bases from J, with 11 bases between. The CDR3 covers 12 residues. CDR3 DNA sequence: TGTGCCAGCAGTCAACAACAATTCGAGCAGTACTTC. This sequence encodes CASSQQQFEQYF.

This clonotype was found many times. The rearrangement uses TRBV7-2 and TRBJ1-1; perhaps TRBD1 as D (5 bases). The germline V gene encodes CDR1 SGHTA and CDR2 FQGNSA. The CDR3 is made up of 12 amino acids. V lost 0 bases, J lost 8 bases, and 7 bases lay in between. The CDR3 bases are TGTGCCAGCAGCTTAGCCCGGGGCGAAGCTTTCTTT. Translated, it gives CASSLARGEAFF.

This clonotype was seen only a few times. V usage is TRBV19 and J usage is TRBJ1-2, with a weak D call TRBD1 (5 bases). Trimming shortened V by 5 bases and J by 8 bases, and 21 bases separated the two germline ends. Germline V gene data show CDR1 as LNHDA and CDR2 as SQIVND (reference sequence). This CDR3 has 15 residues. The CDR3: CASSPTAGGGYGYTF. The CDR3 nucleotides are TGTGCCAGTAGTCCCACCGCCGGGGGAGGTTACGGCTACACCTTC.

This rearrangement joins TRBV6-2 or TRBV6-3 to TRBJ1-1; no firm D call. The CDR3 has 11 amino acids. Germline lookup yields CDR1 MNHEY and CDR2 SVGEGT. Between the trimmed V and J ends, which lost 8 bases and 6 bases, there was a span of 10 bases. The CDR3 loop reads CASGKVAEAFF. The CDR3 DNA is TGTGCCAGCGGAAAGGTCGCTGAAGCTTTCTTT.

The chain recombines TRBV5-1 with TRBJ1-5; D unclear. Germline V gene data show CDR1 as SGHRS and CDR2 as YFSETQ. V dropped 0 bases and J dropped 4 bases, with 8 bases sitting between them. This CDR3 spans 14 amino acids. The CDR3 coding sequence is TGCGCCAGCAGCTTGGAAGGAGCTAATCAGCCCCAGCATTTT. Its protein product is CASSLEGANQPQHF. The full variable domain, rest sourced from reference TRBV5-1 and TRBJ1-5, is KAGVTQTPRYLIKTRGQQVTLSCSPISGHRSVSWYQQTPGQGLQFLFEYFSETQRNKGNFPGRFSGRQFSNSRSEMNVSTLELGDSALYLCASSLEGANQPQHFGDGTRLSIL.